The source of this T cell receptor (beta chain) is a study of blood T cell repertoires in COVID-19. Clones were sequenced by immunoSEQ multiplex PCR, and TCRdb holds only the in-frame ones, with some missing. This sample carries roughly 230,000 clones, about 85% of them seen once, and the ten largest clones take 6% to 9.5%. The specimen was peripheral blood. This TCR derives from a woman of 80 years or more with acute or convalescent COVID-19.

CDR3 amino acids: CASSLGLPGGPGQETQYF. In DNA form, the CDR3 reads TGTGCCAGCAGTTTAGGTCTTCCGGGAGGGCCAGGCCAAGAGACCCAGTACTTC. The chain joins TRBV27 to TRBJ2-5; 8 nucleotides match TRBD2. The CDR3 length is 18 residues. Germline CDR1 and CDR2: MNHEY and SMNVEV (reference sequence). V shed 2 bases and J 1 base; nucleotides not matched to a gene: 12.